Presented here are 32 T cell receptor beta chains from one specimen sequenced in a study of cytomegalovirus exposure and HLA in healthy donors. PCR primers comprised 60 Vbeta and 13 Jbeta primers. Profiled with immunoSEQ multiplex PCR; TCRdb holds only in-frame clones, not every one. The sample carries around 150,000 clones, 70% to 90% recorded once. The sequencing sample was made of PBMCs. These receptors all stem from a man aged 40-55 years in good health and CMV-seronegative.

The rearrangement links TRBV11-1 to TRBJ2-5, with 7 bases lining up with TRBD1. CDR3 size: 13 residues. Germline V CDR1 and CDR2: SGHAT, FQDESV (reference sequence). J was trimmed by 1 base and V by 4 bases; bases with no gene match: 0. CDR3 nucleotide sequence: TGTGCCAGCAGCTGGACAGGCCAAGAGACCCAGTACTTC. Translation: CASSWTGQETQYF.

DNA of the CDR3: TGTGCCAGCAGTTTCGGTGGGGCATACGAGCAGTACTTC. Its translation is CASSFGGAYEQYF. The V call is TRBV2, the J call TRBJ2-7; D is possibly TRBD1 (5 bases). The CDR3 is 13 residues long. The germline gives CDR1 SNHLY, CDR2 FYNNEI. V was shortened by 5 bases and J by 4 bases, with 12 bases between the two germline ends.

The J gene is TRBJ1-2, the V gene TRBV4-1; D is ambiguous. The germline V gene has CDR1 MGHRA and CDR2 YSYEKL. V lost 1 base and J lost 4, with 13 bases in between. The CDR3 consists of 15 residues. The CDR3 sequence is CASSQVPATGYGYTF. The CDR3 DNA reads TGCGCCAGCAGCCAAGTGCCGGCGACGGGCTATGGCTACACCTTC.

The chain combines TRBV18 with TRBJ2-7; 8 nucleotides align to TRBD2. Germline CDR1 and CDR2: KGHSH and LQKENI. The CDR3 spans 14 residues. V lost 3 bases and J lost 2; bases outside the gene matches: 3. CDR3 DNA sequence: TGTGCCAGCTCACCGGGACTAGAGACCTACGAGCAGTACTTC. It codes for CASSPGLETYEQYF.

In this sample, this clone turned up once. The chain has TRBV19 and TRBJ1-1, with 8 bases fitting TRBD1. The CDR3 contains 17 residues. V lost 3 bases, J lost 5 bases, and 14 bases stayed unmatched. CDR1 is LNHDA and CDR2 is SQIVND in the germline V gene (reference sequence). CDR3 protein: CASSIGGGNRGKTEAFF. The DNA of the CDR3 is TGTGCCAGTAGTATTGGAGGGGGAAACAGGGGGAAAACTGAAGCTTTCTTT.

The chain is built from TRBV9 and TRBJ2-1; TRBD2 aligns across 8 bases. Germline V gene data show CDR1 as SGDLS and CDR2 as YYNGEE. With 4 bases clipped from V and 1 base from J, the junction kept 4 bases outside the gene matches. This CDR3 is built from 15 residues. CDR3 coding DNA: TGTGCCAGCAGCCGGAGCGGGGGATCCTACAATGAGCAGTTCTTC. This codes for CASSRSGGSYNEQFF.

This sequence joins TRBV28 and TRBJ2-7; 11 positions agree with TRBD2. Germline assignment: CDR1 MDHEN and CDR2 SYDVKM. CDR3 length: 15 amino acids. Trimming took 5 bases from V and 7 from J; bases not matched to a gene: 10. The CDR3 loop is CASSVSSGGKLEQYF. As DNA, the CDR3 is TGTGCCAGCAGTGTATCTAGCGGGGGGAAGTTAGAGCAGTACTTC.

This chain connects TRBV9 to TRBJ2-4, with 8 nucleotides matching TRBD1. The junction had 10 bases not matched to a gene; V was cut back by 4 bases and J by 1 base. CDR3 length: 17 amino acids. CDR1 and CDR2 from the germline V gene are SGDLS and YYNGEE. Here the CDR3 reads CASSPGGGMVAKNIQYF. CDR3 DNA sequence: TGTGCCAGCAGCCCAGGGGGCGGTATGGTGGCCAAAAACATTCAGTACTTC. Full variable domain (outside the CDR3, taken from reference TRBV9 and TRBJ2-4): DSGVTQTPKHLITATGQRVTLRCSPRSGDLSVYWYQQSLDQGLQFLIQYYNGEERAKGNILERFSAQQFPDLHSELNLSSLELGDSALYFCASSPGGGMVAKNIQYFGAGTRLSVL.

This chain uses TRBV7-2 with TRBJ2-3; D is unclear. Trimming left V 3 bases short and J 4 bases short, with 2 bases between. Germline CDR1 reads SGHTA; CDR2 reads FQGNSA. This CDR3 has 11 residues. The CDR3 is CASSFADTQYF. CDR3 coding DNA: TGTGCCAGCAGCTTCGCAGATACGCAGTATTTT.

This clone is a singleton in its sample. The gene calls are TRBV6-5 and TRBJ1-4; D remains unclear. This CDR3 contains 14 residues. Trimming removed 7 bases at V and 2 bases at J, with 11 bases between. Germline CDR1 reads MNHEY; CDR2 reads SVGAGI. The CDR3 DNA reads TGTGCCAGCACCAACTACCATACTAATGAAAAACTGTTTTTT. Translating it yields CASTNYHTNEKLFF.

V gene TRBV28 combines with J gene TRBJ2-7; possibly TRBD1 for D (5 bases). CDR3 length: 15 amino acids. CDR1 and CDR2 from the germline V gene are MDHEN and SYDVKM. V dropped 3 bases and J dropped 4 bases, with 16 bases sitting between them. CDR3 sequence reads: CASSFPGAAQYEQYF. CDR3 DNA sequence: TGTGCCAGCAGTTTCCCTGGGGCGGCACAATACGAGCAGTACTTC.

The chain recombines TRBV2 with TRBJ1-1; 10 bases are shared with TRBD1. This CDR3 spans 13 amino acids. Per germline, CDR1 SNHLY and CDR2 FYNNEI. V shed 7 bases and J 4 bases; nucleotides not matched to a gene: 3. The DNA of the CDR3 is TGTGCCAGCAACGGGGACAGGGGCACTGAAGCTTTCTTT. This encodes CASNGDRGTEAFF.

V gene TRBV29-1 combines with J gene TRBJ2-7; 8 bases align to TRBD1. This CDR3 contains 14 residues. The germline V gene has CDR1 SQVTM and CDR2 ANQGSEA. After removal of 7 bases from V and 7 bases from J, the junction contained 15 bases not matched to a gene. The CDR3 spells CSARPGQELGEQYF. CDR3 DNA: TGCAGCGCCCGACCGGGACAGGAGCTTGGAGAGCAGTACTTC.

V gene TRBV7-9 combines with J gene TRBJ1-1; weak D call: TRBD1 (5 bases). In germline, CDR1 is SEHNR, CDR2 FQNEAQ (reference sequence). The CDR3 contains 12 residues. Between the trimmed V and J ends, which lost 1 base and 5 bases, there was a span of 5 bases. The CDR3 DNA follows: TGTGCCAGCAGCTTAGACAGGACTGAAGCTTTCTTT. Amino acid sequence: CASSLDRTEAFF.

The chain is built from TRBV30 and TRBJ2-3; the match to TRBD2 covers 9 bases. V lost 2 bases to trimming and J lost 6 bases; unmatched junction nucleotides: 15. CDR3 size: 17 residues. Germline V gives CDR1 GTSNPN, CDR2 SVGIG (reference sequence). The CDR3 region is CAWSPTVRLAASDTQYF. DNA for the CDR3: TGTGCCTGGAGTCCCACCGTGCGACTAGCGGCTTCCGATACGCAGTATTTT.

V is TRBV27 and J is TRBJ1-6; TRBD1 matches 8 bases. V shed 2 bases and J 0 bases; nucleotides not matched to a gene: 9. Germline CDR1 is MNHEY and CDR2 is SMNVEV (reference sequence). This CDR3 region has 19 residues. CDR3 coding DNA: TGTGCCAGCAGTTTAGTGCCGGGACAGGAGAGCTCCTATAATTCACCCCTCCACTTT. It codes for CASSLVPGQESSYNSPLHF.

With regard to this clone: A junction boundary mismatches the germline segment, possibly from a read error. The CDR3 reads CSSSLGVYEQYF. The CDR3 bases are TGTTCCAGCAGCTTAGGAGTCTACGAGCAGTACTTC. The chain carries TRBV7-9 and TRBJ2-7; D uncertain. This CDR3 comprises 12 residues. Germline values: CDR1 SEHNR, CDR2 FQNEAQ (reference sequence). Drawing the rest from reference TRBV7-9 and TRBJ2-7, the complete variable domain is DTGVSQNPRHKITKRGQNVTFRCDPISEHNRLYWYRQTLGQGPEFLTYFQNEAQLEKSRLLSDRFSAERPKGSFSTLEIQRTEQGDSAMYLCSSSLGVYEQYFGPGTRLTVT.

The J gene is TRBJ1-5, the V gene TRBV5-6; D may be TRBD1 (5 bases). Trimming removed 5 bases from V and 4 bases from J, with 10 bases in between. The CDR3 has 13 residues. Per the germline V gene, CDR1 is SGHDT and CDR2 is YYEEEE. The CDR3 nucleotides read TGTGCCAGCAGTTCTGACAGAAATCAGCCCCAGCATTTT. Translation: CASSSDRNQPQHF.

This rearrangement joins TRBV6-1 to TRBJ2-7; 7 bases are shared with TRBD2. The CDR3 consists of 16 residues. Germline V gene lookup returns CDR1 MNHNS and CDR2 SASEGT. V lost 2 bases to trimming and J lost 2 bases; unmatched junction nucleotides: 9. CDR3 DNA sequence: TGTGCCAGCAGTGAACTGCGGCTAGCGGATCCCTACGAGCAGTACTTC. It codes for CASSELRLADPYEQYF.

The CDR3 sequence is CASRSPPMNTEAFF. CDR3 DNA: TGTGCCAGCAGGTCCCCCCCTATGAACACTGAAGCTTTCTTT. The V call is TRBV27, the J call TRBJ1-1; no clear D gene. The CDR3 runs 14 residues. CDR1 is MNHEY and CDR2 is SMNVEV in the germline V gene (reference sequence). Trimming shortened V by 6 bases and J by 0 bases, and 11 bases separated the two germline ends.

This clone was observed a single time. The V call is TRBV27, the J call TRBJ2-1, with D possibly TRBD2 on 6 matching bases. The CDR3 covers 16 residues. The V gene lost 5 bases and the J gene lost 4 bases, with 18 bases spanning the gap. Germline V gene data show CDR1 as MNHEY and CDR2 as SMNVEV (reference sequence). The CDR3 loop is CASSPLERAGYNEQFF. CDR3 DNA: TGTGCCAGCAGTCCCCTGGAGCGGGCTGGTTACAATGAGCAGTTCTTC.

J is TRBJ2-7 and V is TRBV6-1; 9 positions match TRBD2. Trimming took 7 bases from V and 5 from J; bases not matched to a gene: 6. The CDR3 is 13 residues long. Germline V lookup: CDR1 MNHNS, CDR2 SASEGT. In nucleotides, the CDR3 is TGTGCCAGCAAGGCGGGAGGGCCCGACGAGCAGTACTTC. The encoded protein is CASKAGGPDEQYF.

V and J are TRBV11-3 and TRBJ2-1; 7 bases are a match to TRBD2. Losses at the gene ends were 8 bases for V and 13 bases for J; bases not matched to a gene: 14. This CDR3 has 13 amino acids. Germline assignment: CDR1 SGHNT and CDR2 YENEEA. The CDR3 loop is CASGLGPETSQFF. The DNA of the CDR3 is TGTGCCAGCGGCCTAGGCCCCGAGACTAGCCAGTTCTTC.

The gene calls are TRBV9 and TRBJ1-5; D is possibly TRBD1 (5 bases). CDR3 length: 17 amino acids. From germline, CDR1 is SGDLS and CDR2 YYNGEE. V was pared by 3 bases and J by 0 bases, with 16 bases between. The CDR3 DNA is TGTGCCAGCAGCGCGGGGCGGGGGTCGTATAGCAATCAGCCCCAGCATTTT. It yields the protein CASSAGRGSYSNQPQHF.

The chain couples TRBV6-5 to TRBJ2-7; TRBD1 matches at 7 bases. The CDR3 is 14 residues long. Germline-derived CDR1 and CDR2 are MNHEY and SVGAGI. V was clipped by 5 bases and J by 2 bases; unmatched bases: 6. The CDR3 DNA reads TGTGCCAGCAGTCCTAGACAGGGCCCCTACGAGCAGTACTTC. Translating it yields CASSPRQGPYEQYF.

J is TRBJ2-7 and V is TRBV15; 7 bases map to TRBD2. The germline V gene has CDR1 LNHNV and CDR2 YYDKDF (reference sequence). This CDR3 region has 15 residues. With V trimmed by 4 bases and J by 6 bases, 12 bases remained unmatched. The CDR3 protein is CATSIGRDYHLEQYF. CDR3 DNA: TGTGCCACCAGCATCGGCCGGGACTATCATCTCGAGCAGTACTTC.

The rearrangement links TRBV28 to TRBJ1-1; D unresolved. This CDR3 is built from 12 residues. Germline V lookup: CDR1 MDHEN, CDR2 SYDVKM. Trimming pared 7 bases from V and 7 bases from J, leaving 13 bases between. CDR3: CASTQTKIEAFF. As DNA, the CDR3 is TGTGCCAGCACCCAGACAAAAATTGAAGCTTTCTTT.

In nucleotides, the CDR3 is TGTGCCAGCAGTTACTCGAGCAAGGGGACCTACGAGCAGTACTTC. Translated: CASSYSSKGTYEQYF. The J gene is TRBJ2-7, the V gene TRBV6-5, with D possibly being TRBD1 (5 bases). V lost 0 bases and J lost 2, with 11 bases in between. Germline V gene sequence: CDR1 MNHEY, CDR2 SVGAGI. CDR3 size: 15 residues.

The V and J genes are TRBV19 and TRBJ1-5; a weak D match, TRBD1 (5 bases). CDR1 LNHDA and CDR2 SQIVND come from the germline V gene (reference sequence). V was clipped by 3 bases and J by 5 bases, with 14 bases between them. There are 15 residues in the CDR3. The CDR3 sequence: CASSMTSQGHQPQHF. The CDR3 DNA reads as TGTGCCAGTAGTATGACGTCCCAGGGCCATCAGCCCCAGCATTTT.

Turning to this clone: Other DNA sequences of this sample code for an identical CDR3. The chain couples TRBV10-2 to TRBJ1-5; D uncertain. V lost 0 bases and J lost 0, with 9 bases in between. This CDR3 spans 16 amino acids. CDR1 WSHSY and CDR2 SAAADI come from the germline V gene. CDR3 protein: CASSESPGNSNQPQHF. CDR3 DNA sequence: TGCGCCAGCAGTGAGTCACCCGGGAATAGCAATCAGCCCCAGCATTTT.

This clone was seen only a few times. The CDR3 DNA is TGCGCCAGCAGCCAAGATTGGACTAGCGGGGGGGAGACCCAGTACTTC. Amino acid sequence: CASSQDWTSGGETQYF. The chain links TRBV4-3 to TRBJ2-5, with TRBD2 matching over 14 bases. V lost 0 bases and J lost 5; bases outside the gene matches: 2. Germline-derived CDR1 and CDR2 are LGHNA and YSLEER. CDR3 size: 16 residues.

The chain links TRBV28 to TRBJ2-7, with D maybe TRBD1 (7 bases). The CDR3 is 16 residues long. The ends were cut back, 7 bases at V and 1 base at J, with 20 bases in the middle. Per the germline V gene, CDR1 is MDHEN and CDR2 is SYDVKM. The DNA of the CDR3 is TGTGCCAGCACCCTCATGACAGGGAGGTTTTCCTACGAGCAGTACTTC. It yields the protein CASTLMTGRFSYEQYF.